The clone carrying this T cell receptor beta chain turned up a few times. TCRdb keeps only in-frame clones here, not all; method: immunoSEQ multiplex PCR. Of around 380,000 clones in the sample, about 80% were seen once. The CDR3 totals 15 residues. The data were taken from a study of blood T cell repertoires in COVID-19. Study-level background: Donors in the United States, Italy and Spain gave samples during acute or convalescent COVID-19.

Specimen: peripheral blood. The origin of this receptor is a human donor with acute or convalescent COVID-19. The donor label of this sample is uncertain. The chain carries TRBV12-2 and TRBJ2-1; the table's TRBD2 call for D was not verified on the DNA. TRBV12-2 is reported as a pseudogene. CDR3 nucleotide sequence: TGTGCAAGTCCCGGTCGGTGTCCCCTTTACAATGAGCAGTTCTTC. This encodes CASPGRCPLYNEQFF.